This TCR beta chain was captured by sequencing in a study of blood T cell repertoires in COVID-19. Study in general: Both acute and convalescent COVID-19 samples were obtained from the United States, Italy and Spain. The analysed material was cDNA or gDNA that came from T cells, B-cell-depleted T cells, or PBMCs.

CDR3 length: 11 amino acids. Germline V gene lookup returns CDR1 LNHDA and CDR2 SQIVND (reference sequence). V lost 7 bases and J 8 bases, leaving 9 bases between the germline ends. Measured with immunoSEQ multiplex PCR; TCRdb has only the in-frame clones, and not every one. The sample holds about 250,000 clones, 86% seen once. Specimen: peripheral blood. This receptor was identified in a woman aged 60 to 75 who had recovered from COVID-19. The V call is TRBV19, the J call TRBJ2-4; D possibly corresponds to TRBD2 (6 bases). The CDR3 bases are TGTGCCAGTACCAGGGAGGACATTCAGTACTTC. It encodes CASTREDIQYF. The full variable domain, with the rest looked up from reference TRBV19 and TRBJ2-4, is DGGITQSPKYLFRKEGQNVTLSCEQNLNHDAMYWYRQDPGQGLRLIYYSQIVNDFQKGDIAEGYSVSREKKESFPLTVTSAQKNPTAFYLCASTREDIQYFGAGTRLSVL.